Sequencing of this T cell receptor beta chain was carried out in a study of T cells in Graves' hyperthyroidism and ophthalmopathy. This clonotype has ten or more counts. Used for diagnoses were clinical symptoms, serum thyroxine and TRAb, thyroid ultrasound and orbital computed tomography. This CDR3 is 16 amino acids long. The ends lost 0 bases at V and 5 bases at J; junction bases unmatched: 6. Germline CDR1 SGHRS, CDR2 YFSETQ. RNA transcripts served as the template for amplifying TCR beta CDR3 regions. TCR CDR3 regions were first amplified by RT-PCR with HTBI primers. TCRdb analysed the multiplex PCR reads with MiXCR anew, one entry per CDR3 protein. The table includes a few hundred thousand distinct CDR3 sequences, 18% detected once.

This clonotype originated in a woman in her fifties or sixties with Graves' hyperthyroidism. The chain has TRBV5-1 and TRBJ2-2; TRBD1 matches 8 bases. The sequencing sample was made of blood. The CDR3 DNA is TGCGCCAGCAGCTTGGCCCAGGGGGCTTCGACCGGGGAGCTGTTTTTT. Protein: CASSLAQGASTGELFF.